This is a list of T cell receptor beta chains from one sample in a study of cytomegalovirus exposure and HLA in healthy donors. The assay was immunoSEQ multiplex PCR, and TCRdb's table has in-frame clones only and misses some. The sample has tens of thousands of clones; the top ten hold 2.5% to 3%. What was sequenced was PBMCs. The receptors derive from a man aged 40-49 years in good health and CMV-seronegative. Both conserved end residues are part of each CDR3. Fields, in order: V gene, J gene, D gene, CDR3 DNA, CDR3 protein. The D gene is left open where the match is weak.

v_call: TRBV18; j_call: TRBJ2-7; d_call: TRBD1; cdr3_nt: TGTGCCAGCTCACCACAAGGACAGGGGGCGGCGGAGCAGTACTTC; cdr3_aa: CASSPQGQGAAEQYF
v_call: TRBV5-1; j_call: TRBJ2-3; d_call: TRBD2; cdr3_nt: TGCGCCAGCAGCTTACGGGGGGAGGGAGATACGCAGTATTTT; cdr3_aa: CASSLRGEGDTQYF
v_call: TRBV5-1; j_call: TRBJ2-3; d_call: .; cdr3_nt: TGCGCCAGCAGCTTGGGTCAGGGTGCAGATACGCAGTATTTT; cdr3_aa: CASSLGQGADTQYF
v_call: TRBV5-4; j_call: TRBJ2-1; d_call: TRBD1; cdr3_nt: TGTGCCAGCAGCCAGAGGACAGGGGGATTATCCTACAATGAGCAGTTCTTC; cdr3_aa: CASSQRTGGLSYNEQFF
v_call: TRBV23-1; j_call: TRBJ2-7; d_call: .; cdr3_nt: TGCGCCAGCAGTCCGGACAACCGATACGAGCAGTACTTC; cdr3_aa: CASSPDNRYEQYF
v_call: TRBV7-3; j_call: TRBJ2-3; d_call: TRBD1; cdr3_nt: TGTGCCAGCAGCCCCGACCGGGACAGGGTCGGAGATACGCAGTATTTT; cdr3_aa: CASSPDRDRVGDTQYF
v_call: TRBV7-9; j_call: TRBJ1-2; d_call: .; cdr3_nt: TGTGCCAGCAGCTTAGTCACAGAGACACTCTATGGCTACACCTTC; cdr3_aa: CASSLVTETLYGYTF
v_call: TRBV10-3; j_call: TRBJ1-1; d_call: .; cdr3_nt: TGTGCCATCAGTGAGTATTCGAGGGAGAACACTGAAGCTTTCTTT; cdr3_aa: CAISEYSRENTEAFF
v_call: TRBV28; j_call: TRBJ2-2; d_call: TRBD2; cdr3_nt: TGTGCCAGCAGGCCCGGGGGGAGGAACACCGGGGAGCTGTTTTTT; cdr3_aa: CASRPGGRNTGELFF
v_call: TRBV6-5; j_call: TRBJ1-2; d_call: TRBD1; cdr3_nt: TGTGCCAGCAGGATGGACAGGGAAGACGGCTACACCTTC; cdr3_aa: CASRMDREDGYTF
v_call: TRBV6-5; j_call: TRBJ2-7; d_call: TRBD1; cdr3_nt: TGTGCCAGCAGCCGAATAGGGACAGGGAGCGAGCAGTACTTC; cdr3_aa: CASSRIGTGSEQYF
v_call: TRBV5-3; j_call: TRBJ2-3; d_call: .; cdr3_nt: TGTGCCCGTGCAGGCGGGGGCCCCACAGATACGCAGTATTTT; cdr3_aa: CARAGGGPTDTQYF
v_call: TRBV6-5; j_call: TRBJ1-6; d_call: .; cdr3_nt: TGTGCCAGCAGTCTTGGGGGGGCGGGTAATTCACCCCTCCACTTT; cdr3_aa: CASSLGGAGNSPLHF
v_call: TRBV6-6; j_call: TRBJ2-1; d_call: .; cdr3_nt: TGTGCCAGCACTAACGCCGGGAGCAGCTCCTACAATGAGCAGTTCTTC; cdr3_aa: CASTNAGSSSYNEQFF
v_call: TRBV2; j_call: TRBJ1-1; d_call: .; cdr3_nt: TGTGCCAGCAGTGTGGCGGGGGCGCCCACTGAAGCTTTCTTT; cdr3_aa: CASSVAGAPTEAFF
v_call: TRBV30; j_call: TRBJ2-5; d_call: TRBD1; cdr3_nt: TGTGCCTGGAGTGTGGGACAGGGCCTCCAAGAGACCCAGTACTTC; cdr3_aa: CAWSVGQGLQETQYF
v_call: TRBV30; j_call: TRBJ2-5; d_call: .; cdr3_nt: TGTGCCTGGAGTCGCCGGAGCCGGGAGACCCAGTACTTC; cdr3_aa: CAWSRRSRETQYF
v_call: TRBV19; j_call: TRBJ1-5; d_call: .; cdr3_nt: TGTGCCAGTAGTATCGGGAACAATCAGCCCCAGCATTTT; cdr3_aa: CASSIGNNQPQHF
v_call: TRBV2; j_call: TRBJ2-5; d_call: TRBD1; cdr3_nt: TGTGCCAGTTCTCCGGACAGGGCGTCCCAAGAGACCCAGTACTTC; cdr3_aa: CASSPDRASQETQYF
v_call: TRBV7-9; j_call: TRBJ1-2; d_call: TRBD1; cdr3_nt: TGTGCCAGCAGCGAAAACCAACAGGGGTACGGCTACACCTTC; cdr3_aa: CASSENQQGYGYTF
v_call: TRBV30; j_call: TRBJ1-2; d_call: .; cdr3_nt: TGTGCCTGGAGTAGGGGCAGTGTCTATGGCTACACCTTC; cdr3_aa: CAWSRGSVYGYTF
v_call: TRBV7-8; j_call: TRBJ2-1; d_call: TRBD2; cdr3_nt: TGTGCCAGCAGCTTACGGACTAGCGGATACAATGAGCAGTTCTTC; cdr3_aa: CASSLRTSGYNEQFF
v_call: TRBV5-8; j_call: TRBJ1-1; d_call: .; cdr3_nt: TGTGCCAGCAGCTTGGTCGCGACTGAAGCTTTCTTT; cdr3_aa: CASSLVATEAFF
v_call: TRBV18; j_call: TRBJ2-7; d_call: TRBD1; cdr3_nt: TGTGCCAGCTCACTAAGTTACCGGGACAGGGGGACAGGGCAGTACTTC; cdr3_aa: CASSLSYRDRGTGQYF
v_call: TRBV18; j_call: TRBJ2-4; d_call: .; cdr3_nt: TGTGCCAGCTCACCGCGTAGTGAGGGGGGGAACATTCAGTACTTC; cdr3_aa: CASSPRSEGGNIQYF
v_call: TRBV30; j_call: TRBJ2-1; d_call: TRBD2; cdr3_nt: TGTGCCAGACAAAGACTAGCGGGGGGTGCCTACAATGAGCAGTTCTTC; cdr3_aa: CARQRLAGGAYNEQFF
v_call: TRBV7-6; j_call: TRBJ2-7; d_call: .; cdr3_nt: TGTGCCAGCAGCCCCCTCGGGGGGCGAATCTACGAGCAGTACTTC; cdr3_aa: CASSPLGGRIYEQYF
v_call: TRBV6-1; j_call: TRBJ1-5; d_call: TRBD1; cdr3_nt: TGTGCCAGCAGTGACCGGGACAGGGGCGGGAATCAGCCCCAGCATTTT; cdr3_aa: CASSDRDRGGNQPQHF
v_call: TRBV5-1; j_call: TRBJ1-1; d_call: .; cdr3_nt: TGCGCCAGCAGCTTGGAGGAAGGAGGGAACACTGAAGCTTTCTTT; cdr3_aa: CASSLEEGGNTEAFF
v_call: TRBV6-5; j_call: TRBJ2-7; d_call: TRBD2; cdr3_nt: TGTGCCAGCAGTTCCCACGGGACTAGCGACGAGCAGTACTTC; cdr3_aa: CASSSHGTSDEQYF
v_call: TRBV13; j_call: TRBJ1-4; d_call: .; cdr3_nt: TGTGCCAGCACCTTATCGGGGGAGGGTGAAAAACTGTTTTTT; cdr3_aa: CASTLSGEGEKLFF
v_call: TRBV28; j_call: TRBJ2-5; d_call: TRBD2; cdr3_nt: TGTGCCAGCAGTTTCCGGAGGCGGGGGGGTTTGGAGACCCAGTACTTC; cdr3_aa: CASSFRRRGGLETQYF
v_call: TRBV12-5; j_call: TRBJ2-7; d_call: .; cdr3_nt: TGTGCTAGTGGTTTGGTAAATTTTGGCACCAACGCCTACGAGCAGTACTTC; cdr3_aa: CASGLVNFGTNAYEQYF
v_call: TRBV28; j_call: TRBJ2-6; d_call: TRBD1; cdr3_nt: TGTGCCAGCAGCAACCTTGACAGGGCCGTCTCTGGGGCCAACGTCCTGACTTTC; cdr3_aa: CASSNLDRAVSGANVLTF
v_call: TRBV6-6; j_call: TRBJ1-2; d_call: .; cdr3_nt: TGTGCCAGCAGTTCAATGGGGGGGTGGCCCGGGGGCTACACCTTC; cdr3_aa: CASSSMGGWPGGYTF
v_call: TRBV23-1; j_call: TRBJ2-7; d_call: .; cdr3_nt: TGCGACAGAAGCGGTGCCCGCAGGCTAGCGAGAAAACCGCCCTACGAGCAGTACTTC; cdr3_aa: CDRSGARRLARKPPYEQYF
v_call: TRBV18; j_call: TRBJ1-1; d_call: .; cdr3_nt: TGTGCCAGCTCACCAGATGGGAGCACGGGGACTGAAGCTTTCTTT; cdr3_aa: CASSPDGSTGTEAFF
v_call: TRBV5-6; j_call: TRBJ1-2; d_call: TRBD1; cdr3_nt: TGTGCCAGCAGCTCACAGGGGTGGGGGTTACGGTATGGCTACACCTTC; cdr3_aa: CASSSQGWGLRYGYTF
v_call: TRBV6-1; j_call: TRBJ2-3; d_call: .; cdr3_nt: TGTGCCAGCAAAGTCGAGGCAGCTAGCACAGATACGCAGTATTTT; cdr3_aa: CASKVEAASTDTQYF
v_call: TRBV11-2; j_call: TRBJ2-5; d_call: .; cdr3_nt: TGTGCCAGCAACTCAAAGTCGAATAGAGAGACCCAGTACTTC; cdr3_aa: CASNSKSNRETQYF
v_call: TRBV5-6; j_call: TRBJ1-3; d_call: .; cdr3_nt: TGTGCCAGCAGCTTGCGGCAGGGTGGTGGAAACACCATATATTTT; cdr3_aa: CASSLRQGGGNTIYF
v_call: TRBV2; j_call: TRBJ2-1; d_call: TRBD2; cdr3_nt: TGTGCCAGCAGTCCCGGGACTAGCGCCTACAATGAGCAGTTCTTC; cdr3_aa: CASSPGTSAYNEQFF
v_call: TRBV2; j_call: TRBJ1-2; d_call: .; cdr3_nt: TGTGCCAGCAGTGATGACAGCTATGGCTACACCTTC; cdr3_aa: CASSDDSYGYTF
v_call: TRBV18; j_call: TRBJ2-7; d_call: .; cdr3_nt: TGTGCCAGCTCCCGAGACAGGACACCATCCTCCTACGAGCAGTACTTC; cdr3_aa: CASSRDRTPSSYEQYF
v_call: TRBV5-4; j_call: TRBJ2-4; d_call: TRBD1; cdr3_nt: TGTGCCAGCACTGGACAGGGCAGTGGGGGAGACATTCAGTACTTC; cdr3_aa: CASTGQGSGGDIQYF
v_call: TRBV11-2; j_call: TRBJ1-5; d_call: TRBD1; cdr3_nt: TGTGCCAGCAGCCTCAGGACAGGGGTGTTTCAGCCCCAGCATTTT; cdr3_aa: CASSLRTGVFQPQHF
v_call: TRBV27; j_call: TRBJ1-2; d_call: .; cdr3_nt: TGTGCCAGCAGTTTAACAGGCAACTATGGCTACACCTTC; cdr3_aa: CASSLTGNYGYTF
v_call: TRBV6-1; j_call: TRBJ2-5; d_call: .; cdr3_nt: TGTGCCAGCCACCTCCGGAGGGAAGAGACCCAGTACTTC; cdr3_aa: CASHLRREETQYF
v_call: TRBV5-1; j_call: TRBJ2-1; d_call: .; cdr3_nt: TGCGCCAGCAGCCCCTACAGTACCTACAATGAGCAGTTCTTC; cdr3_aa: CASSPYSTYNEQFF
v_call: TRBV6-5; j_call: TRBJ2-3; d_call: .; cdr3_nt: TGTGCCAGCAGTAGACAGGTCTCAGATACGCAGTATTTT; cdr3_aa: CASSRQVSDTQYF
v_call: TRBV27; j_call: TRBJ2-3; d_call: TRBD1; cdr3_nt: TGTGCCAGCAGACCCCGGGACAGAACTAGCACAGATACGCAGTATTTT; cdr3_aa: CASRPRDRTSTDTQYF
v_call: TRBV2; j_call: TRBJ1-5; d_call: .; cdr3_nt: TGTGCCAGCAGGCGGGGGGGTAGCGCCCAGCCCCAGCATTTT; cdr3_aa: CASRRGGSAQPQHF
v_call: TRBV7-9; j_call: TRBJ2-7; d_call: .; cdr3_nt: TGTGCCAGCAGCTTAGCGGCGGGGTTGCACTACGAGCAGTACTTC; cdr3_aa: CASSLAAGLHYEQYF
v_call: TRBV9; j_call: TRBJ2-7; d_call: .; cdr3_nt: TGTGCCAGCAGCGCTTCCACCTCAAACCACGAGCAGTACTTC; cdr3_aa: CASSASTSNHEQYF